Listed below are T cell receptor beta chains from one sample, sequenced in a study of metastatic and nonmetastatic thyroid tumors. TCRdb called clones again from the PCR reads with MiXCR. The sample yields around 16,000 clones, about 23% seen once. Sequencing was performed on blood. These receptor sequences come from a male donor with papillary thyroid cancer or a benign thyroid nodule (not recorded which). Some clones in this sample may be carry-over from other donors' samples. The CDR3 runs from the conserved cysteine through the conserved F or W. The D gene is left open where the match is weak. Size tells how often a clone was seen (once, few, many) or the class of an expanded clone, and some rows leave it out.

d_call	cdr3_length	j_call	v_call	clone_size	cdr3_aa	cdr3_nt
NA	17	TRBJ2-2	TRBV24-1	many	CATSDLTQGGDTGELFF	TGTGCCACCAGTGATTTGACGCAGGGAGGCGACACCGGGGAGCTGTTTTTT
TRBD2	16	TRBJ2-1	TRBV20-1	medium-sized	CSGTGTSGGRYNEQFF	TGCAGTGGAACCGGGACTAGCGGGGGCCGTTACAATGAGCAGTTCTTC
NA	12	TRBJ1-2	TRBV5-1	NA	CASSFSSEGYTF	TGCGCCAGCAGCTTCTCCTCTGAAGGCTACACCTTC
TRBD1	17	TRBJ2-1	TRBV15	many	CATRGSGTGGYYNEQFF	TGTGCCACCAGAGGGTCGGGCACAGGGGGCTATTACAATGAGCAGTTCTTC
TRBD1	16	TRBJ1-4	TRBV19	NA	CASTDRTGATNEKLFF	TGTGCCAGTACTGACCGAACAGGGGCAACTAATGAAAAACTGTTTTTT
NA	16	TRBJ2-3	TRBV30	NA	CAWRAFLTAEVDTQYF	TGTGCCTGGAGGGCCTTCCTTACAGCGGAGGTGGATACGCAGTATTTT
NA	14	TRBJ1-3	TRBV20-1	medium-sized	CSAPLGQLGNTIYF	TGCAGTGCCCCGCTAGGGCAACTGGGAAACACCATATATTTT
TRBD1	16	TRBJ1-1	TRBV13	once	CASSWDRGFMNTVAFF	TGTGCCAGCAGCTGGGACAGGGGGTTCATGAACACTGTAGCTTTCTTT
NA	13	TRBJ1-5	TRBV20-1	many	CSARDQSTGAQHF	TGCAGTGCTAGGGACCAATCCACTGGAGCCCAGCATTTT
TRBD1	14	TRBJ1-4	TRBV7-8	NA	CASSLMTGYEKLFF	TGTGCCAGCAGCTTAATGACAGGGTATGAAAAACTGTTTTTT
TRBD1	15	TRBJ1-1	TRBV27	many	CASSSTGTAGYEAFF	TGTGCCAGCAGTTCCACGGGGACAGCCGGGTATGAAGCTTTCTTT
TRBD1	17	TRBJ2-2	TRBV4-1	NA	CASSQGRDRGISGELFF	TGCGCCAGCAGCCAAGGGCGGGACAGGGGAATTAGCGGGGAGCTGTTTTTT
NA	13	TRBJ1-4	TRBV7-2	many	CASSSGTSAKLFF	TGTGCCAGCAGCTCTGGCACCAGTGCAAAACTGTTTTTT
NA	14	TRBJ1-3	TRBV7-2	NA	CASSPGTLGNTIYF	TGTGCCAGCAGCCCAGGGACACTTGGAAACACCATATATTTT
TRBD2	13	TRBJ2-2	TRBV3-1	NA	CASRRGGAGELFF	TGTGCCAGCAGACGGGGGGGTGCCGGGGAGCTGTTTTTT
NA	14	TRBJ2-7	TRBV28	few	CASSPYGTSYEQYF	TGTGCCAGCAGTCCCTACGGGACATCCTACGAGCAGTACTTC
NA	14	TRBJ2-7	TRBV6-5	medium-sized	CASSYGYPSYEQYF	TGTGCCAGCAGTTACGGCTATCCATCCTACGAGCAGTACTTC
TRBD1	13	TRBJ2-5	TRBV19	NA	CARDRAYQETQYF	TGTGCGAGAGACAGGGCGTACCAAGAGACCCAGTACTTC
TRBD1	15	TRBJ1-5	TRBV10-3	many	CAISEKTGVNQPQHF	TGTGCCATCAGTGAGAAGACAGGGGTTAATCAGCCCCAGCATTTT
NA	16	TRBJ1-2	TRBV25-1	many	CASSEAGELGRYGYTF	TGTGCCAGCAGTGAAGCGGGGGAGCTTGGTCGCTATGGCTACACCTTC
TRBD2	16	TRBJ2-1	TRBV6-5	medium-sized	CASSYPGGSGGNEQFF	TGTGCCAGCAGTTACCCGGGTGGGTCGGGGGGAAATGAGCAGTTCTTC
TRBD1	14	TRBJ2-7	TRBV5-4	many	CASSLGGQVPEQYF	TGTGCCAGCAGCTTGGGGGGACAGGTCCCCGAGCAGTACTTC
NA	16	TRBJ2-4	TRBV7-8	many	CASSYDRELAKNIQYF	TGTGCCAGCAGCTACGACAGAGAGCTAGCCAAAAACATTCAGTACTTC
TRBD1	12	TRBJ2-7	TRBV6-1	medium-sized	CASSSTGREQYF	TGTGCCAGCAGTTCGACAGGGCGGGAGCAGTACTTC
NA	14	TRBJ2-7	TRBV2	medium-sized	CASSLDVSSYEQYF	TGTGCCAGCAGTCTGGATGTTTCCTCATACGAGCAGTACTTC
NA	14	TRBJ2-7	TRBV11-2	once	CASSFGEDVYEQYF	TGTGCCAGCAGCTTTGGGGAGGACGTCTACGAGCAGTACTTC
TRBD2	14	TRBJ2-7	TRBV5-1	medium-sized	CASSLAGEAYEQYF	TGCGCCAGCAGTTTAGCGGGAGAGGCCTACGAGCAGTACTTC
NA	16	TRBJ2-3	TRBV5-1	NA	CASSLVSGLNTDTQYF	TGCGCCAGCAGCTTAGTCTCAGGACTGAACACAGATACGCAGTATTTT
TRBD2	14	TRBJ2-7	TRBV6-2/TRBV6-3	NA	CASSYGGSRYEQYF	TGTGCCAGCAGTTATGGCGGGAGCAGGTACGAGCAGTACTTC
NA	16	TRBJ2-7	TRBV6-1	few	CASASLRGTRAYEQYF	TGTGCCAGCGCATCCCTCCGCGGGACTCGAGCCTACGAGCAGTACTTC
TRBD1	16	TRBJ1-1	TRBV24-1	many	CATSDSSTGGRAEAFF	TGTGCCACCAGTGATTCCTCAACAGGGGGCAGGGCTGAAGCTTTCTTT
TRBD2	15	TRBJ2-7	TRBV11-2	NA	CASSLSGRTTYEQYF	TGTGCCAGCAGCTTAAGCGGGAGGACCACCTACGAGCAGTACTTC
NA	14	TRBJ2-5	TRBV4-1	medium-sized	CASSHGDFQETQYF	TGCGCCAGCAGCCATGGAGACTTCCAAGAGACCCAGTACTTC
NA	16	TRBJ2-5	TRBV11-3	many	CASSLSAGVYQETQYF	TGTGCCAGCAGCTTATCGGCAGGCGTGTACCAAGAGACCCAGTACTTC
NA	16	TRBJ2-7	TRBV14	many	CASSQEQGQPKYEQYF	TGTGCCAGCAGCCAAGAACAAGGACAGCCAAAATACGAGCAGTACTTC
NA	15	TRBJ2-7	TRBV28	medium-sized	CASSPPTGSSYEQYF	TGTGCCAGCAGTCCGCCTACAGGCAGCTCCTACGAGCAGTACTTC
TRBD2	14	TRBJ2-1	TRBV27	medium-sized	CATGGTSGNNEQFF	TGTGCCACGGGGGGGACTAGCGGGAACAATGAGCAGTTCTTC
TRBD1	17	TRBJ1-6	TRBV7-8	medium-sized	CASSPQGQPSYNSPLHF	TGTGCCAGCAGCCCTCAGGGACAGCCCTCCTATAATTCACCCCTCCACTTT
TRBD2	20	TRBJ2-1	TRBV7-2	many	CASSFGTSGTRDSSYNEQFF	TGTGCCAGCAGCTTCGGGACTAGCGGGACTCGAGACAGCTCCTACAATGAGCAGTTCTTC
TRBD2	15	TRBJ2-1	TRBV5-1	many	CASSLTSGRDNEQFF	TGCGCCAGCAGCTTGACTAGCGGGAGGGACAATGAGCAGTTCTTC
TRBD1	12	TRBJ1-2	TRBV20-1	NA	CSVPGQGVGYTF	TGCAGTGTTCCGGGACAGGGGGTAGGCTACACCTTC
TRBD1	15	TRBJ1-2	TRBV6-1	few	CASSPQDRGLGGYTF	TGTGCCAGCAGCCCCCAGGACAGGGGGCTTGGTGGCTACACCTTC
NA	14	TRBJ2-1	TRBV7-9	NA	CASSLGPFYNEQFF	TGTGCCAGCAGCCTGGGACCATTTTACAATGAGCAGTTCTTC
TRBD2	15	TRBJ2-1	TRBV6-4	many	CASSDGGGEYNEQFF	TGTGCCAGCAGTGACGGTGGGGGGGAGTATAATGAGCAGTTCTTC
NA	14	TRBJ1-3	TRBV30	many	CAWRFRGSGNTIYF	TGTGCCTGGAGGTTTAGAGGCTCTGGAAACACCATATATTTT
TRBD1	15	TRBJ2-5	TRBV28	many	CASSLGQGVLGTQYF	TGTGCCAGCAGTCTGGGACAGGGGGTTTTGGGGACCCAGTACTTC
NA	12	TRBJ2-7	TRBV18	many	CASSPRTYEQYF	TGTGCCAGCTCCCCTAGAACCTACGAGCAGTACTTC
TRBD1	12	TRBJ2-7	TRBV30	NA	CAWAGGYYEQYF	TGTGCCTGGGCAGGGGGTTACTACGAGCAGTACTTC
NA	14	TRBJ2-1	TRBV19	many	CASSSFGRDNEQFF	TGTGCCAGTAGTTCCTTTGGGCGGGACAATGAGCAGTTCTTC
NA	14	TRBJ2-3	TRBV6-6	medium-sized	CASSYSSGTDTQYF	TGTGCCAGCAGTTACTCTTCCGGCACAGATACGCAGTATTTT
TRBD1	14	TRBJ2-7	TRBV6-5	NA	CASSSRQGAYEQYF	TGTGCCAGCAGTAGTCGACAGGGGGCCTACGAGCAGTACTTC
TRBD2	14	TRBJ2-7	TRBV4-2	NA	CASSLETSGYEQYF	TGTGCCAGCAGCCTGGAGACTAGCGGATACGAGCAGTACTTC
NA	13	TRBJ2-5	TRBV7-3	many	CASSQTVQETQYF	TGTGCCAGCAGCCAAACCGTCCAAGAGACCCAGTACTTC
NA	15	TRBJ1-2	TRBV27	medium-sized	CASSSGGRANYGYTF	TGTGCCAGCAGTTCGGGAGGAAGGGCCAACTATGGCTACACCTTC
NA	11	TRBJ1-2	TRBV6-1	few	CASSKVYGYTF	TGTGCCAGCAGTAAGGTCTATGGCTACACCTTC
TRBD1	15	TRBJ2-7	TRBV12-3/TRBV12-4	medium-sized	CASRFRDRAPYEQYF	TGTGCCAGCAGGTTCCGGGACAGGGCCCCCTACGAGCAGTACTTC
NA	16	TRBJ1-5	TRBV2	NA	CASSEALPGGNQPQHF	TGTGCCAGCAGTGAAGCCCTCCCGGGGGGGAATCAGCCCCAGCATTTT
NA	13	TRBJ2-1	TRBV12-3/TRBV12-4	few	CASRSDTDNEQFF	TGTGCCAGCAGATCCGACACAGACAATGAGCAGTTCTTC
TRBD2	14	TRBJ2-1	TRBV10-3	many	CAIGPTGGVNEQFF	TGTGCCATCGGCCCAACGGGAGGGGTCAATGAGCAGTTCTTC
TRBD1	17	TRBJ1-5	TRBV20-1	medium-sized	CSARDRGQGLPNQPQHF	TGCAGTGCTAGAGATCGAGGACAGGGACTCCCGAATCAGCCCCAGCATTTT